These T cell receptor beta chains were read from a single sample in a study of beta chain features in type 1 diabetes. Some clones are missing from TCRdb's copy, which holds only in-frame ones; the method was immunoSEQ multiplex PCR. The sample holds about 410,000 clones, more than 11% seen once. The sample consisted of naive CD4+ T cells from blood. The source of these receptors is a man aged 25 to 45 in good health. CDR3s include the opening cysteine and the closing phenylalanine or tryptophan. D genes are given only for firm matches. Clone size is not always given. Where it is, it says once, few, many or a class for expanded clones.

TRBJ2-5 | . | 14 | TRBV5-6 | . | CASTTWGFRETQYF | TGTGCCAGCACCACTTGGGGTTTTCGAGAGACCCAGTACTTC
TRBJ2-5 | TRBD2 | 15 | TRBV5-4 | . | CASSLVLAGQETQYF | TGTGCCAGCAGCTTGGTTTTAGCGGGCCAGGAGACCCAGTACTTC
TRBJ1-2 | TRBD1 | 15 | TRBV5-1 | few | CASSYGQGENYGYTF | TGCGCCAGCAGCTACGGACAGGGAGAGAACTATGGCTACACCTTC
TRBJ2-7 | TRBD1 | 12 | TRBV6-6 | few | CASRDSPYEQYF | TGTGCCAGCCGGGACAGTCCCTACGAGCAGTACTTC
TRBJ2-5 | . | 13 | TRBV11-2 | few | CAGGGGPKETQYF | TGTGCCGGAGGAGGAGGCCCCAAAGAGACCCAGTACTTC
TRBJ2-1 | TRBD1 | 13 | TRBV6-1 | . | CASTRTGGHEQFF | TGTGCCAGCACACGGACAGGGGGACATGAGCAGTTCTTC
TRBJ2-1 | . | 16 | TRBV7-9 | few | CASSLISWGSYNEQFF | TGTGCCAGCAGCTTAATTTCCTGGGGCTCCTACAATGAGCAGTTCTTC
TRBJ2-3 | . | 14 | TRBV5-1 | few | CASRRETTPDTQYF | TGCGCCAGCCGGCGGGAAACTACGCCAGATACGCAGTATTTT
TRBJ2-1 | . | 15 | TRBV7-6 | . | CASSLFVSSYNEQFF | TGTGCCAGCAGCTTATTTGTGAGCTCCTACAATGAGCAGTTCTTC
TRBJ2-1 | TRBD1 | 13 | TRBV29-1 | . | CSVTGALVYEQFF | TGCAGCGTTACAGGGGCTTTGGTATATGAGCAGTTCTTC
TRBJ2-7 | . | 14 | TRBV10-3 | few | CAISESPDSYEQYF | TGTGCCATCAGTGAGTCCCCGGACAGTTACGAGCAGTACTTC
TRBJ1-2 | . | 13 | TRBV4-1 | . | CASSQGGVSGYTF | TGCGCCAGCAGCCAAGGGGGGGTGTCTGGCTACACCTTC
TRBJ1-5 | . | 14 | TRBV14 | . | CASSPSGGVQPQHF | TGTGCCAGCAGCCCAAGCGGGGGGGTTCAGCCCCAGCATTTT
TRBJ2-3 | . | 15 | TRBV7-9 | few | CASGPSPPGTDTQYF | TGTGCCAGCGGACCATCGCCCCCCGGCACAGATACGCAGTATTTT
TRBJ2-5 | . | 14 | TRBV5-1 | . | CASSRDPGRETQYF | TGCGCCAGCAGCAGGGACCCCGGAAGAGAGACCCAGTACTTC
TRBJ2-4 | . | 14 | TRBV10-1 | few | CASSDDLAKNIQYF | TGCGCCAGCAGTGATGACTTAGCCAAAAACATTCAGTACTTC
TRBJ1-5 | . | 14 | TRBV7-9 | . | CASSPTAKNQPQHF | TGTGCCAGCAGCCCGACCGCAAAAAATCAGCCCCAGCATTTT
TRBJ1-1 | TRBD1 | 15 | TRBV29-1 | . | CSGERTGTMNTEAFF | TGCAGCGGCGAACGGACAGGCACCATGAACACTGAAGCTTTCTTT
TRBJ2-3 | . | 13 | TRBV29-1 | few | CSVAQRLADTQYF | TGCAGCGTTGCCCAGCGGTTGGCAGATACGCAGTATTTT
TRBJ1-1 | . | 14 | TRBV4-3 | once | CASSQDLGNTEAFF | TGCGCCAGCAGCCAAGATCTTGGGAACACTGAAGCTTTCTTT
TRBJ2-7 | . | 15 | TRBV27 | . | CASSLTSLPESEQYF | TGTGCCAGCAGTTTAACTAGCCTCCCGGAGAGCGAGCAGTACTTC
TRBJ1-2 | . | 11 | TRBV7-2 | . | CASSVSYGYTF | TGTGCCAGCAGCGTCAGCTATGGCTACACCTTC
TRBJ2-7 | TRBD1 | 14 | TRBV28 | . | CASSTGGSAYEQYF | TGTGCCAGCAGCACAGGGGGTTCCGCCTACGAGCAGTACTTC
TRBJ2-3 | TRBD2 | 15 | TRBV23-1 | . | CASSGAGLVTDTQYF | TGCGCCAGCAGTGGGGCGGGACTAGTGACAGATACGCAGTATTTT
TRBJ1-4 | TRBD1 | 14 | TRBV7-2 | few | CASSADRGREKLFF | TGTGCCAGCAGCGCGGACAGGGGGCGAGAAAAACTGTTTTTT
TRBJ2-6 | . | 15 | TRBV5-6 | few | CASSTRNSGANVLTF | TGTGCCAGCAGCACCCGGAACTCTGGGGCCAACGTCCTGACTTTC
TRBJ2-3 | . | 15 | TRBV5-1 | few | CASSSQPGSTDTQYF | TGCGCCAGCAGCTCCCAACCGGGGAGCACAGATACGCAGTATTTT
TRBJ1-4 | . | 13 | TRBV25-1 | few | CASRWSANEKLFF | TGTGCCAGCCGGTGGTCAGCTAATGAAAAACTGTTTTTT
TRBJ2-1 | TRBD2 | 16 | TRBV9 | few | CASSVGSSGSSNEQFF | TGTGCCAGCAGCGTAGGGTCGAGCGGGAGCAGCAATGAGCAGTTCTTC
TRBJ2-5 | TRBD2 | 14 | TRBV7-9 | . | CASSRPGRAETQYF | TGTGCCAGCAGCAGACCAGGGAGGGCTGAGACCCAGTACTTC
TRBJ2-6 | . | 17 | TRBV7-2 | . | CASSSRRAGPSANVLTF | TGTGCCAGCAGCTCACGCCGCGCAGGTCCCTCGGCCAACGTCCTGACTTTC
TRBJ1-1 | . | 12 | TRBV25-1 | few | CASSEIGGKHFF | TGTGCCAGCAGTGAAATTGGGGGTAAACATTTCTTT
TRBJ2-5 | . | 12 | TRBV29-1 | few | CSVGRNQETQYF | TGCAGCGTCGGCAGAAACCAAGAGACCCAGTACTTC
TRBJ2-3 | . | 15 | TRBV11-2 | few | CASSLVEKSTDTQYF | TGTGCCAGCAGCTTAGTCGAAAAAAGCACAGATACGCAGTATTTT
TRBJ2-7 | TRBD1 | 14 | TRBV6-5 | . | CASSRDRGEYEQYF | TGTGCCAGTAGCCGGGACAGGGGAGAGTACGAGCAGTACTTC
TRBJ1-5 | . | 16 | TRBV4-1 | . | CASSQGWRGLGQPQHF | TGCGCCAGCAGCCAAGGGTGGAGGGGGTTGGGTCAGCCCCAGCATTTT
TRBJ2-1 | . | 16 | TRBV2 | . | CASSERELVSHNEQFF | TGTGCCAGCAGTGAAAGGGAACTAGTAAGCCACAATGAGCAGTTCTTC
TRBJ2-1 | . | 16 | TRBV7-9 | few | CASSVLGLSSYNEQFF | TGTGCCAGCAGCGTACTGGGCCTCAGCTCCTACAATGAGCAGTTCTTC
TRBJ2-1 | . | 11 | TRBV20-1 | once | CSAATVGEQFF | TGCAGTGCTGCAACGGTGGGGGAGCAGTTCTTC
TRBJ2-3 | . | 15 | TRBV7-9 | few | CASSFSDPGRDTQYF | TGTGCCAGCAGCTTCTCCGATCCGGGGAGAGATACGCAGTATTTT
TRBJ2-1 | . | 13 | TRBV10-3 | . | CAISVRRETEQFF | TGTGCCATCAGTGTACGTCGGGAGACTGAGCAGTTCTTC
TRBJ2-7 | . | 16 | TRBV7-9 | . | CASSRSQSGIGGEQYF | TGTGCCAGCAGTAGATCACAATCGGGGATCGGCGGGGAGCAGTACTTC
TRBJ2-5 | . | 11 | TRBV7-2 | few | CASSEQETQYF | TGTGCCAGCAGCGAACAAGAGACCCAGTACTTC